These 4 T cell receptor beta chains originate from one sample sequenced in a study of T-cell memory formation after mild COVID-19. TCRdb used MiXCR to reprocess the 5' RACE reads, holding one entry per CDR3 protein. The table records 550,000 to 700,000 distinct CDR3 sequences, about a sixth of them present only once. Sequencing was carried out using PBMCs or a T cell subset sorted from them (not recorded which). The origin of the receptors is an adult woman who had mild COVID-19 (a few samples of this study predate the infection). Cell type and time point are not known.

The rearrangement joins TRBV12-3 or TRBV12-4 to TRBJ1-2; the match to TRBD1 covers 8 bases. The CDR3 is 15 amino acids. The V and J ends lost 0 bases and 3 bases, in that order; junction bases with no gene match: 3. CDR3 region: CASSLAWTGHYGYTF. The DNA of the CDR3 is TGTGCCAGCAGTTTAGCGTGGACAGGGCACTATGGCTACACCTTC.

This clonotype occurred a few times. CDR3 amino acids: CASNEGLTQETQYF. In DNA form, the CDR3 reads TGTGCCAGCAACGAGGGACTAACCCAAGAGACCCAGTACTTC. The chain joins TRBV5-6 to TRBJ2-5, with 7 bases identical to TRBD2. CDR3 length equals 14 residues. CDR1 and CDR2 from the germline V gene are SGHDT and YYEEEE. After removal of 6 bases from V and 1 base from J, the junction contained 6 bases not matched to a gene.

CDR3 in amino acids: CASSPSTGVTGELFF. The CDR3 DNA sequence: TGCGCCAGCAGCCCCTCGACGGGGGTAACCGGGGAGCTGTTTTTT. The rearrangement joins TRBV4-1 to TRBJ2-2; maybe TRBD2 (6 bases). Deletions cut 4 bases from V and 5 bases from J, with 14 bases between. Germline V gene sequence: CDR1 MGHRA, CDR2 YSYEKL. This CDR3 has 15 residues.

CDR3 sequence reads: CASRTSGGATDTQYF. The CDR3 region has the DNA TGCGCCAGCAGAACCAGCGGGGGGGCCACAGATACGCAGTATTTT. The genes are TRBV5-1 and TRBJ2-3, with 10 bases that match TRBD2. This CDR3 has 15 amino acids. J was trimmed by 2 bases and V by 5 bases; bases with no gene match: 5. The germline V gene has CDR1 SGHRS and CDR2 YFSETQ.